The next 5 T cell receptor beta chains were all read from a single sample in a study of T cell responses to AZD1222 COVID-19 vaccine. Repertoires were generated with immunoSEQ multiplex PCR, while TCRdb's copy carries only in-frame clones and drops some. The sample includes under 70,000 clones, roughly 88% of them seen just once. This material consisted of peripheral blood, taken on day 0 of AZD1222 vaccination. These receptors were taken from an adult in good health.

The V gene is TRBV10-3, the J gene TRBJ1-5; TRBD1 might be the D (5 bases). This CDR3 spans 15 amino acids. V was shortened by 3 bases and J by 4 bases, with 13 bases between the two germline ends. From germline, CDR1 is ENHRY and CDR2 SYGVKD. The CDR3 region is CAISDQAGINQPQHF. The CDR3 DNA sequence: TGTGCCATCAGTGACCAGGCAGGGATTAATCAGCCCCAGCATTTT.

This sequence joins TRBV1 and TRBJ2-3; TRBD2 is the table's D call, not checked against the DNA. TRBV1 is a documented pseudogene. The CDR3 consists of 21 residues. The DNA for the CDR3 is TGCACCAGCAGCTCGGCGGCTAGCGGAGGTCCTGCATGCAGTATCACAGATACGCAGTATTTT. It translates to CTSSSAASGGPACSITDTQYF.

The V gene is TRBV4-3, the J gene TRBJ2-2, with 13 bases aligning to TRBD2. Germline CDR1 and CDR2: LGHNA and YSLEER. With 0 bases clipped from V and 0 bases from J, the junction kept 4 bases outside the gene matches. The CDR3 extends over 19 amino acids. This CDR3 reads CASSQEGLAGNSNTGELFF. The CDR3 DNA reads as TGCGCCAGCAGCCAAGAGGGACTAGCGGGGAATTCGAACACCGGGGAGCTGTTTTTT.

The chain carries TRBV19 and TRBJ1-1; D unresolved. Germline CDR1 and CDR2: LNHDA and SQIVND (reference sequence). The CDR3 is 14 amino acids. Trimming removed 3 bases from V and 6 bases from J, with 14 bases in between. The CDR3 DNA follows: TGTGCCAGTAGTATTCGGAGGCCGTTCGCTGAAGCTTTCTTT. It specifies CASSIRRPFAEAFF.

The chain joins TRBV15 to TRBJ1-2; TRBD1 is a possible D gene (6 bases). Germline V CDR1 and CDR2: LNHNV, YYDKDF (reference sequence). The V gene lost 1 base and the J gene lost 0 bases, with 12 bases spanning the gap. The CDR3 covers 16 residues. CDR3 loop: CATSRGGLRANYGYTF. Here the CDR3 DNA reads TGTGCCACCAGCAGAGGGGGGCTCCGTGCTAACTATGGCTACACCTTC.